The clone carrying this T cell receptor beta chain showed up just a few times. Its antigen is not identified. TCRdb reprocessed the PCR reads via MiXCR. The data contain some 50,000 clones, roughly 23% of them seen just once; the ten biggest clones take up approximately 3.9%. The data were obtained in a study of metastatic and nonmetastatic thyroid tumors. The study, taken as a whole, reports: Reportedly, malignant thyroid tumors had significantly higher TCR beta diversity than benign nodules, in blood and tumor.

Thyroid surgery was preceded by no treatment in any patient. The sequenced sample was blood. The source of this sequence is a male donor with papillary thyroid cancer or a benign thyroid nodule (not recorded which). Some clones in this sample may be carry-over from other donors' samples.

The chain's CDR3 is CASSGGDSYTQYF. The CDR3 nucleotides read TGTGCCAGCAGTGGAGGTGACAGTTATACGCAGTATTTT. This rearrangement joins TRBV6-1 to TRBJ2-3; perhaps TRBD1 as D (5 bases). The CDR3 has 13 residues. Germline V lookup: CDR1 MNHNS, CDR2 SASEGT. V gave up 4 bases and J gave up 7 bases, with 12 bases separating them.